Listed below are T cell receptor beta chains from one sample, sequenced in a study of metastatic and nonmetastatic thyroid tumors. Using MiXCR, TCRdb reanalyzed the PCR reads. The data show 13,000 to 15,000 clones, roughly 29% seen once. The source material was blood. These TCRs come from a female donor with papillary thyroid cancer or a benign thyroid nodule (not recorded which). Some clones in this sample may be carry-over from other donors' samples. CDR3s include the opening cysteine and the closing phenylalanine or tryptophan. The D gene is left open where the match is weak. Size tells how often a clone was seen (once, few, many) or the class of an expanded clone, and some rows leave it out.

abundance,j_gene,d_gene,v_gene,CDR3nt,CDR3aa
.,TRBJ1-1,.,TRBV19,TGTGCCAGTAGTTTACAGCTGAACACTGAAGCTTTCTTT,CASSLQLNTEAFF
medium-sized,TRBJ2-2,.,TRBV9,TGTGCCAGCAGCGTACGGGACCCACCGAACACCGGGGAGCTGTTTTTT,CASSVRDPPNTGELFF
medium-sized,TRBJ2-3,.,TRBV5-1,TGCGCCAGCAGCTTGGCTGTGCAAGATACGCAGTATTTT,CASSLAVQDTQYF
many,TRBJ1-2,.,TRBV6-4,TGTGCCAGCAGTGCTGGGGTGTCCTATGGCTACACCTTC,CASSAGVSYGYTF
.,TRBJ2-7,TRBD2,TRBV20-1,TGCAGTGCTCGCCGGACTAGCGGGAGCTCCTACAATGTGCAGTTC,CSARRTSGSSYNVQF
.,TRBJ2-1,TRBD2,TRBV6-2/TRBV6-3,TGTGCCAGCAGTCGGACTAGCGGGATGCGGTATAATGAGCAGTTCTTC,CASSRTSGMRYNEQFF
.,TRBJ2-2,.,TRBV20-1,TGCAGTGCCAAAGGCAGGGCCGGCACCGGGGAGCTGTTTTTT,CSAKGRAGTGELFF
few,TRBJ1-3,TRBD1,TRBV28,TGTGCCAGCAAGCCAGGGGGCCATGCTGGAGGAAACACCATATATTTT,CASKPGGHAGGNTIYF
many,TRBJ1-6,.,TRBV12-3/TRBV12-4,TGTGCCAGCAGCTCAGTATTAGGGGGAAATTCACCCCTCCACTTT,CASSSVLGGNSPLHF
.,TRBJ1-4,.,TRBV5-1,TGCGCCAGCAGCTTGGGAGATCTAACAACTAATGAAACCCTGTTTTTT,CASSLGDLTTNETLFF
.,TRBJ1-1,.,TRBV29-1,TGCAGCGTTGAAAGTCAGGCGAACACTGAAGATGTCTTT,CSVESQANTEDVF
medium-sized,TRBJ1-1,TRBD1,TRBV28,TGTGCCAGCAGTTTATCCAGGGGGAGGACTGAAGCTTTCTTT,CASSLSRGRTEAFF
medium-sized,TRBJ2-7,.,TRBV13,TGTGCCAGCAGCTTAGCGGGGGGCCCGTCGGACCAGTACTTC,CASSLAGGPSDQYF
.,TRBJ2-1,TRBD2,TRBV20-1,TGCAGTGCACCGGGACTAGCGGGAGTCTACAATGAGCAGTTCTTC,CSAPGLAGVYNEQFF
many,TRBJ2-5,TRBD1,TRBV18,TGTGCCAGCTTAACCGGGACAGGGGAAGAGACCCAGTACTTC,CASLTGTGEETQYF
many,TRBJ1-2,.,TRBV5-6,TGTGCCAGCAGCTTGGAGCATCCAACGAACTATGGCTACACCTTC,CASSLEHPTNYGYTF
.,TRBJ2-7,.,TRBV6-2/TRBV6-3,TGTGCCAGCAGTTACTCGACCTCATTACCCTACGAGCAGTACTTC,CASSYSTSLPYEQYF
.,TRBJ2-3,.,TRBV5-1,TGCGACTGCAGCTTGGCCGGGCAGAATACGCAGTATTTT,CDCSLAGQNTQYF
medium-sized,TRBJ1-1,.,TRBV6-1,TGTGCCAGCAGTGAAGGGACTCGGATGGCAGCTTTCTTT,CASSEGTRMAAFF
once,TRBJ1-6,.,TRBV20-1,TGCAGTGCTAGAGATAGGGGCAGGGATTCTTCACCCCTCCACTTT,CSARDRGRDSSPLHF
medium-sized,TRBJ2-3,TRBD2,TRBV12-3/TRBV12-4,TGTGCCAGCAGTCCCCCCTCTAGCGGGGGGCCAGATACGCAGTATTTT,CASSPPSSGGPDTQYF
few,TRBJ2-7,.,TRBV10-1,TGCGCCAGCAGTGACGGTTACGAGCAGTACTTC,CASSDGYEQYF
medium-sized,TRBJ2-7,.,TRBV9,TGTGCCAGCAGCGTAGGAAAAGGGCGGAACATTTACGAGCAGTACTTC,CASSVGKGRNIYEQYF